The 32 T cell receptor beta chains given below trace back to one sample, sequenced in a study of beta chain features in type 1 diabetes. Sequenced material consisted of expressed TCRB transcripts (all of the isolated RNA was reverse transcribed). Sequencing used immunoSEQ multiplex PCR; TCRdb keeps in-frame clones, though not all of them. This sample yields about 140,000 clones, of which about 9.7% are seen a single time; about 0.6% belongs to the top ten. Sequencing was performed on central memory CD4+ T cells from blood. The receptor set was obtained from a woman between 35 and 50 years old in good health.

Only a few counts were recorded for this clone. This chain joins TRBV28 and TRBJ1-6; 7 positions match TRBD1. The CDR3 is made up of 14 amino acids. V trimming: 5 bases; J trimming: 10 bases; junction bases outside the gene matches: 8. Germline CDR1 reads MDHEN; CDR2 reads SYDVKM. CDR3 DNA: TGTGCCAGCAGTCGGACAGGAGTATGGTCACCCCTCCACTTT. Translation gives CASSRTGVWSPLHF.

This clone was observed a few times. CDR3 loop: CASSLGRSDGYTF. CDR3 in DNA: TGTGCCAGCAGCTTGGGCAGGTCGGATGGCTACACCTTC. The gene calls are TRBV5-6 and TRBJ1-2; D not resolved. The ends were cut back, 0 bases at V and 6 bases at J, with 9 bases in the middle. CDR3 length: 13 residues. Germline assignment: CDR1 SGHDT and CDR2 YYEEEE.

The table lists this clone with a few counts. The chain employs TRBV5-1 and TRBJ1-5; 9 positions match TRBD1. J gave up 0 bases and V 4 bases, and 8 bases lay outside the gene matches. This CDR3 has 17 residues. Per the germline V gene, CDR1 is SGHRS and CDR2 is YFSETQ. In DNA, the CDR3 is TGCGCCAGCAGCCCCGGGACAGGGTCAGGTAGCAATCAGCCCCAGCATTTT. This encodes CASSPGTGSGSNQPQHF.

The gene calls are TRBV5-1 and TRBJ2-2; D remains unclear. The V gene's germline CDR1 is SGHRS and CDR2 YFSETQ. This CDR3 is 14 amino acids long. V dropped 0 bases and J dropped 5 bases, with 8 bases sitting between them. CDR3 bases: TGCGCCAGCAGCTTGGATCAGCGAACCGGGGAGCTGTTTTTT. Translated, it gives CASSLDQRTGELFF. The full variable domain, completed using reference TRBV5-1 and TRBJ2-2, is KAGVTQTPRYLIKTRGQQVTLSCSPISGHRSVSWYQQTPGQGLQFLFEYFSETQRNKGNFPGRFSGRQFSNSRSEMNVSTLELGDSALYLCASSLDQRTGELFFGEGSRLTVL.

The CDR3 DNA reads TGTGCCAGCAACCTCTCACCCGACAGGGACTCCTACGAGCAGTACTTC. Translating it yields CASNLSPDRDSYEQYF. The V and J genes are TRBV2 and TRBJ2-7, with 7 nucleotides matching TRBD1. CDR3 length equals 16 residues. Germline CDR1 is SNHLY and CDR2 is FYNNEI. The V and J ends lost 7 bases and 0 bases, in that order; junction bases with no gene match: 12.

This clone has just a few counts. The rearrangement uses TRBV5-1 and TRBJ1-1; 7 positions match TRBD1. The CDR3 covers 14 residues. With V trimmed by 4 bases and J by 3 bases, 6 bases remained unmatched. The germline gives CDR1 SGHRS, CDR2 YFSETQ. CDR3 in DNA: TGCGCCAGCAGCCAGCAGGGGGGCTACACTGAAGCTTTCTTT. This sequence encodes CASSQQGGYTEAFF.

In this sample, this clone turned up a few times. J is TRBJ1-3 and V is TRBV18; D might be TRBD1 (6 bases). With 3 bases removed from V and 1 base from J, the gap between germline ends came to 13 bases. This CDR3 has 16 amino acids. Germline V gives CDR1 KGHSH, CDR2 LQKENI. The CDR3 sequence is CASSPSLGASGNTIYF. In DNA form, the CDR3 reads TGTGCCAGCTCACCCTCCTTGGGGGCGTCTGGAAACACCATATATTTT.

At least ten counts were recorded for this clone. This rearrangement joins TRBV5-4 to TRBJ2-5; D ambiguous. Germline-derived CDR1 and CDR2 are SGHNT and YYREEE (reference sequence). The CDR3 has 14 residues. V was cut by 5 bases and J by 1 base, with 12 bases left in between. DNA for the CDR3: TGTGCCAGCAGGACTGCCGGTGGCCAAGAGACCCAGTACTTC. It encodes CASRTAGGQETQYF.

A note on this clone: One end of the junction fails to match germline, which may point to a read error. This chain uses TRBV2 with TRBJ2-4; TRBD1 matches at 9 bases. Germline lookup yields CDR1 SNHLY and CDR2 FYNNEI. CDR3 length: 11 residues. CDR3 nucleotide sequence: TGTGCCAGCAGGCTCCGGGACAGGGTTGACTTC. Protein: CASRLRDRVDF.

This clone has just a few counts. The V gene is TRBV9, the J gene TRBJ1-2; 8 bases map to TRBD1. Germline CDR1 reads SGDLS; CDR2 reads YYNGEE. Unmatched junction bases numbered 3, after V lost 3 bases and J lost 2 bases. CDR3 length: 14 amino acids. CDR3 loop: CASSAGQGNYGYTF. CDR3 DNA sequence: TGTGCCAGCAGCGCCGGACAGGGAAACTATGGCTACACCTTC.

This clone came up many times. This chain uses TRBV10-3 with TRBJ1-1, with no clear D. The CDR3 covers 14 residues. Germline values: CDR1 ENHRY, CDR2 SYGVKD. Trimming removed 6 bases from V and 4 bases from J, with 15 bases in between. The CDR3, as DNA: TGTGCCATCAGCCGCGGCAGCTCGGGCACTGAAGCTTTCTTT. Residues: CAISRGSSGTEAFF.

The table lists this clone with a few counts. The chain joins TRBV19 to TRBJ1-1; unclear D gene. The CDR3 contains 14 residues. CDR1 is LNHDA and CDR2 is SQIVND in the germline V gene (reference sequence). The V gene lost 0 bases and the J gene lost 1 base, with 6 bases spanning the gap. The CDR3 loop is CASSIEARNTEAFF. CDR3 in DNA: TGTGCCAGTAGTATAGAAGCCCGGAACACTGAAGCTTTCTTT.

This chain connects TRBV5-4 to TRBJ2-7; D remains unclear. The CDR3 covers 14 residues. The V end lost 2 bases, the J end lost 0 bases, and 9 bases lay between the germline ends. The germline CDR1 and CDR2 sequences are SGHNT and YYREEE (reference sequence). The CDR3 DNA reads TGTGCCAGCAGCTTCCGCGGTAGCTCCTACGAGCAGTACTTC. Protein: CASSFRGSSYEQYF.

This clone showed up just a few times. This rearrangement joins TRBV10-2 to TRBJ2-2, with D maybe TRBD1 (5 bases). Germline V gene data show CDR1 as WSHSY and CDR2 as SAAADI. V shed 4 bases and J shed 6 bases, with 15 bases lying between them. This CDR3 contains 15 residues. The CDR3 DNA reads TGCGCCAGCAGTGCCTCTCCAGGGTCGGCCGGGGAGCTGTTTTTT. It specifies CASSASPGSAGELFF.

This clone has just a few counts. The V and J genes are TRBV2 and TRBJ1-4, with 7 bases aligning to TRBD1. This CDR3 contains 14 residues. The J segment lost 4 bases and the V segment lost 11 bases, leaving 10 bases of the junction unmatched. Germline V lookup: CDR1 SNHLY, CDR2 FYNNEI. The CDR3 DNA is TGTGCCGTAGAGATACAGGGGTTTAATGAAAAACTGTTTTTT. Translating gives CAVEIQGFNEKLFF.

This clone has a handful of counts. J is TRBJ1-5 and V is TRBV5-1; 8 bases agree with TRBD1. The CDR3 length is 15 residues. With 2 bases clipped from V and 4 bases from J, the junction kept 5 bases outside the gene matches. In germline, CDR1 is SGHRS, CDR2 YFSETQ. The CDR3 sequence: CASSLQGGLNQPQHF. The CDR3 DNA reads as TGCGCCAGCAGCTTACAGGGGGGGCTAAATCAGCCCCAGCATTTT.

In its sample, this clone was seen a few times. The CDR3 protein is CASEKGRDTQYF. In DNA, the CDR3 is TGTGCCAGCGAAAAGGGGCGAGATACGCAGTATTTT. The V and J genes are TRBV2 and TRBJ2-3; possible D gene TRBD1, 5 bases. The germline gives CDR1 SNHLY, CDR2 FYNNEI. There are 12 residues in the CDR3. V was shortened by 8 bases and J by 5 bases, with 11 bases between the two germline ends.

V and J are TRBV25-1 and TRBJ1-5; no firm D call. The CDR3 totals 16 residues. The germline V gene encodes CDR1 MGHDK and CDR2 SYGVNS. V dropped 1 base and J dropped 9 bases, with 19 bases sitting between them. The chain's CDR3 is CASSELRNGPPRPQHF. The CDR3 coding sequence is TGTGCCAGCAGTGAATTACGTAACGGTCCTCCTCGGCCCCAGCATTTT.

CDR3: CASSLGQGSEKLFF. As DNA, the CDR3 is TGTGCCAGCAGCTTAGGACAGGGGAGTGAAAAACTGTTTTTT. The chain links TRBV7-2 to TRBJ1-4; 8 nucleotides agree with TRBD1. The CDR3 length is 14 residues. Germline trimming cut 1 base from V and 7 bases from J; bases unmatched to any gene: 2. Germline-derived CDR1 and CDR2 are SGHTA and FQGNSA.

This clone was detected only a few times. The CDR3 DNA reads as TGTGCCAGCAGCGCGGGGAGCCCGAACTCTGGGGCCAACGTCCTGACTTTC. The encoded protein is CASSAGSPNSGANVLTF. The rearrangement joins TRBV9 to TRBJ2-6; maybe TRBD2 (5 bases). CDR1 and CDR2 (germline): SGDLS, YYNGEE. With 3 bases removed from V and 0 bases from J, the gap between germline ends came to 13 bases. The CDR3 totals 17 residues. The full variable domain, with the rest looked up from reference TRBV9 and TRBJ2-6, is DSGVTQTPKHLITATGQRVTLRCSPRSGDLSVYWYQQSLDQGLQFLIQYYNGEERAKGNILERFSAQQFPDLHSELNLSSLELGDSALYFCASSAGSPNSGANVLTFGAGSRLTVL.

Only a few counts were recorded for this clone. The rearrangement links TRBV6-5 to TRBJ1-6, with D possibly being TRBD1 (5 bases). Deletions cut 6 bases from V and 0 bases from J, with 6 bases between. The CDR3 sequence is 14 residues long. Germline V gene data show CDR1 as MNHEY and CDR2 as SVGAGI. CDR3 bases: TGTGCCAGCAGAGACAGCTCCTATAATTCACCCCTCCACTTT. This encodes CASRDSSYNSPLHF.

The chain combines TRBV15 with TRBJ1-5, with D uncertain. Trimming took off 0 bases at V and 7 bases at J, with 7 bases between the two ends. Germline-derived CDR1 and CDR2 are LNHNV and YYDKDF (reference sequence). This CDR3 is 13 amino acids long. CDR3 in amino acids: CATSRDLVQPQHF. CDR3 DNA sequence: TGTGCCACCAGCAGAGATCTCGTCCAGCCCCAGCATTTT. The variable domain in full, completed from reference TRBV15 and TRBJ1-5, reads DAMVIQNPRYQVTQFGKPVTLSCSQTLNHNVMYWYQQKSSQAPKLLFHYYDKDFNNEADTPDNFQSRRPNTSFCFLDIRSPGLGDTAMYLCATSRDLVQPQHFGDGTRLSIL.

Only a few counts were recorded for this clone. The chain has TRBV29-1 and TRBJ2-3; 9 positions match TRBD2. The CDR3 covers 17 residues. V gave up 4 bases and J gave up 2 bases; unmatched junction bases: 13. Germline-derived CDR1 and CDR2 are SQVTM and ANQGSEA. CDR3 nucleotide sequence: TGCAGCGTTGTGCGGCTGGCGGGGGGGCAACACACAGATACGCAGTATTTT. This translates into CSVVRLAGGQHTDTQYF.

The V call is TRBV7-2, the J call TRBJ2-3; 9 nucleotides align to TRBD2. Germline CDR1 is SGHTA and CDR2 is FQGNSA. The CDR3 length is 15 residues. The V and J ends lost 2 bases and 4 bases, in that order; junction bases with no gene match: 4. The CDR3 sequence is CASSLQAGGADTQYF. The DNA of the CDR3 is TGTGCCAGCAGCTTACAAGCGGGGGGCGCAGATACGCAGTATTTT.

The gene calls are TRBV2 and TRBJ2-5, with TRBD1 as a possible D gene (5 bases). Trimming pared 4 bases from V and 5 bases from J, leaving 8 bases between. Germline-derived CDR1 and CDR2 are SNHLY and FYNNEI. This CDR3 comprises 12 residues. CDR3 in DNA: TGTGCCAGCAGTGGGGGCCGGGAGACCCAGTACTTC. It yields the protein CASSGGRETQYF.

The rearrangement uses TRBV4-3 and TRBJ2-7; maybe TRBD2 (6 bases). Between the trimmed V and J ends, which lost 1 base and 1 base, there was a span of 8 bases. The CDR3 spans 14 residues. Germline loops: CDR1 LGHNA, CDR2 YSLEER. Written as DNA, the CDR3 is TGCGCCAGCAGCCAAGTTGCGGGATCCTACGAGCAGTACTTC. It codes for CASSQVAGSYEQYF.

This chain connects TRBV5-1 to TRBJ2-5; 8 bases line up with TRBD1. V trimming: 0 bases; J trimming: 9 bases; junction bases outside the gene matches: 7. Germline CDR1 reads SGHRS; CDR2 reads YFSETQ. The CDR3 loop spans 14 amino acids. The CDR3: CASSLGQGRNAQYF. The CDR3 region has the DNA TGCGCCAGCAGCTTGGGACAGGGGCGCAACGCCCAGTACTTC.

The rearrangement links TRBV10-3 to TRBJ2-2; possible D gene TRBD2, 6 bases. Germline values: CDR1 ENHRY, CDR2 SYGVKD. Trimming left V 4 bases short and J 2 bases short, with 11 bases between. The CDR3 totals 15 residues. The CDR3 region has the DNA TGTGCCATCAGTGGACTAGTTGCCAACACCGGGGAGCTGTTTTTT. This translates into CAISGLVANTGELFF.

This clone has only a few counts. The rearrangement uses TRBV5-4 and TRBJ2-3; no clear D gene. The CDR3 runs to 14 residues. Germline values: CDR1 SGHNT, CDR2 YYREEE (reference sequence). The V end lost 0 bases, the J end lost 1 base, and 6 bases lay between the germline ends. CDR3: CASSLASGTDTQYF. As DNA, the CDR3 is TGTGCCAGCAGCTTGGCCAGCGGCACAGATACGCAGTATTTT.

CDR3 bases: TGTGCCAGCAGAGGACAGGGGCACACCGGGGAGCTGTTTTTT. This encodes CASRGQGHTGELFF. The rearrangement joins TRBV2 to TRBJ2-2, with TRBD1 matching over 9 bases. V shed 6 bases, J shed 3 bases, and the junction held 2 bases outside the gene matches. Germline V gene sequence: CDR1 SNHLY, CDR2 FYNNEI. The CDR3 contains 14 residues.

The rearrangement joins TRBV19 to TRBJ1-2, with 7 bases that match TRBD1. The CDR3 is 14 residues long. J lost 13 bases, V lost 4 bases, and 15 bases had no gene match. The V gene's germline CDR1 is LNHDA and CDR2 SQIVND (reference sequence). The CDR3 is CASSTRDPDRVLTF. The CDR3 DNA is TGTGCCAGTAGTACAAGGGATCCCGACAGGGTTCTCACCTTC.

The chain joins TRBV6-5 to TRBJ1-1; D is unclear. This CDR3 contains 12 residues. Germline values: CDR1 MNHEY, CDR2 SVGAGI. V lost 4 bases, J lost 7 bases, and 10 bases lay in between. The CDR3 loop reads CASSWRRGEAFF. The CDR3 region has the DNA TGTGCCAGCAGTTGGAGGCGGGGTGAAGCTTTCTTT.